This TCR beta chain was found in a study of cytomegalovirus exposure and HLA in healthy donors. Findings and caveats of the study: Reports indicated that the classifier achieved high specificity and sensitivity in diagnosing cytomegalovirus status. Later analysis identified several of the most significant clusters that appeared linked to common viral pathogens. CMV serostatus stood as the only immune exposure information on hand. Through in vitro validation, three CMV-associated chains were shown to be specific for CMV antigens.

Germline CDR1 and CDR2: LNHDA and SQIVND (reference sequence). With 5 bases removed from V and 9 bases from J, the gap between germline ends came to 17 bases. The CDR3 is 14 residues long. Worth noting for this clone: As yet, its antigen is unknown.

Primers included in the PCR were 60 Vbeta and 13 Jbeta primers. This table comes from immunoSEQ multiplex PCR, and its TCRdb copy is limited to in-frame clones, with some not included. The top ten hold approximately 8.6% of the sample, which has some 110,000 clones, approximately 70% seen once. This chain links TRBV19 with TRBJ1-5; TRBD1 is a possible D gene (6 bases). This receptor was taken from a man under 40 in good health and CMV-seropositive. The sequenced sample was PBMCs. The CDR3 DNA is TGTGCCAGTAGTGCCTCAGGGGTCAGTCGGCCCCAGCATTTT. Translated: CASSASGVSRPQHF.